The T cell receptor (beta chain) described here comes from a study of blood T cell repertoires in COVID-19. The CDR3 has 14 residues. Germline lookup yields CDR1 SQVTM and CDR2 ANQGSEA. The J segment lost 3 bases and the V segment lost 6 bases, leaving 7 bases of the junction unmatched. Repertoires were generated with immunoSEQ multiplex PCR, while TCRdb's copy carries only in-frame clones and drops some. The profile shows about 200,000 clones, 82% of them singletons. The chain carries TRBV29-1 and TRBJ2-3; 9 nucleotides align to TRBD1. The TCR comes from a woman aged 55-69 years with COVID-19, enrolled during active disease. Sequenced: peripheral blood. The CDR3 sequence is CSVITGGATDTQYF. The CDR3, as DNA: TGCAGCGTGATAACAGGGGGCGCGACAGATACGCAGTATTTT.